Given below is one T cell receptor (beta chain) in context. Its specificity is not known. These data belong to a study of beta chain features in type 1 diabetes. Broader study findings: For Type 1 diabetes patients, all four CD4+ subsets carried TCRB CDR3s that were moderately but significantly shorter. Any role of HLA type in TCRB rearrangement remained unresolved here.

The authors sorted CD4+ naive, central memory, regulatory and stem cell-like memory cells via CD45RO/CCR7/CD25/CD127/CD95/CD27. Germline V lookup: CDR1 SNHLY, CDR2 FYNNEI. The V end lost 1 base, the J end lost 3 bases, and 7 bases lay between the germline ends. This CDR3 contains 14 residues. TCRB transcripts that were expressed got sequenced, as all of the isolated RNA had been reverse transcribed. Repertoires were generated with immunoSEQ multiplex PCR, while TCRdb's copy carries only in-frame clones and drops some. The table records around 360,000 clones, about 12% of them present only once. This TCR was sampled from a young woman with type 1 diabetes. The chain joins TRBV2 to TRBJ1-5, with D hard to call. Sequencing was performed on naive CD4+ T cells from blood. CDR3 nucleotide sequence: TGTGCCAGCAGTGAAGGAGGGCACAATCAGCCCCAGCATTTT. Protein product: CASSEGGHNQPQHF.